This is a list of T cell receptor beta chains from one sample in a study of PD-1 blockade in classical Hodgkin lymphoma. Some clones are missing from TCRdb's copy, which holds only in-frame ones; the method was immunoSEQ multiplex PCR. This sample has 64,000 or so clones, with around 90% found just once. Sequenced material: peripheral blood mononuclear cells (PBMCs), taken before the fourth cycle of nivolumab. Receptor source: a human donor with classical Hodgkin lymphoma. The CDR3 runs from the conserved cysteine through the conserved F or W. Each record gives: V gene, D gene, J gene, clone size, CDR3 DNA, CDR3 protein. D genes are given only for firm matches. A row's size may be missing; if present it is once, few, many or a size class.

>TRBV6-5|.|TRBJ1-5|.
TGTGCCGGGCTTTTCGGTCAGCTCCAGCATTTT
CAGLFGQLQHF
>TRBV5-6|.|TRBJ2-2|.
TGTGCCAGCAATGGTCCGGGGCTTAACACCGGGGAGCTGTTTTTT
CASNGPGLNTGELFF
>TRBV25-1|TRBD1|TRBJ1-2|.
TGTGCCAGCAGGGCCGGGACAGGGGGGTACACCTTC
CASRAGTGGYTF
>TRBV7-6|.|TRBJ2-5|.
TGTGCCAGCAGCTTACAGGTAGAGACCCAGTACTTC
CASSLQVETQYF
>TRBV4-2|.|TRBJ2-7|.
TGTGCCAGCAGCCCGGCGGACCAGACCTACGAGCAGTACTTC
CASSPADQTYEQYF
>TRBV6-1|TRBD1|TRBJ2-3|.
TGTGCCATCATCCAGGGACAGACCTTCACAGATACGCAGTATTTT
CAIIQGQTFTDTQYF
>TRBV7-9|TRBD1|TRBJ2-1|.
TGTGCCAGCAGCGCATCTTCGGACAGGGGGCCGTTAGCCTACAATGAGCAGTTCTTC
CASSASSDRGPLAYNEQFF
>TRBV7-9|.|TRBJ1-1|.
TGTGCCAGCAGCCCCCCGGGAGGCCCGAACACTGAAGCTTTCTTT
CASSPPGGPNTEAFF
>TRBV27|TRBD1|TRBJ1-6|.
TGTGCCAGCAGTCCCTTAACCGGGACAGGGTATAACTATAATTCACCCCTCCACTTT
CASSPLTGTGYNYNSPLHF
>TRBV2|.|TRBJ1-4|.
TGTGCCAGCAAACCTAGCTTTTGGGGGGACGGATTTAATGAAAAACTGTTTTTT
CASKPSFWGDGFNEKLFF
>TRBV11-2|.|TRBJ2-7|.
TGTGCCAGCAGTAAGCCCCGGGACTCAATCTACGAGCAGTACTTC
CASSKPRDSIYEQYF
>TRBV4-2|.|TRBJ2-7|.
TGTGCCAGCAGCCTTTTTAGGGGGGCACAGGCCTACGAGCAGTACTTC
CASSLFRGAQAYEQYF
>TRBV6-1|.|TRBJ2-5|.
TGTGCCAGCAGTGATGGCAGGAAAGAGACCCAGTACTTC
CASSDGRKETQYF
>TRBV5-1|.|TRBJ2-7|.
TGCGCCAGCCGAGGGGTTACCTACGAGCAGTACTTC
CASRGVTYEQYF
>TRBV15|TRBD2|TRBJ2-3|.
TGTGCCACCAGCCAGACTAGCGGGGGGAGCACAGATACGCAGTATTTT
CATSQTSGGSTDTQYF
>TRBV30|.|TRBJ1-2|.
TGTGCCTGGTCGCCCGACGGGGCAGGAGGCTACACCTTC
CAWSPDGAGGYTF
>TRBV2|TRBD1|TRBJ2-7|once
TGTGCCAGCGCCCCAGGGGACAGCGCAACCTACGAGCAGTACTTC
CASAPGDSATYEQYF
>TRBV7-9|.|TRBJ2-1|.
TGTGCCAGCAGCCATCCAGTTGACAATGAGCAGTTCTTC
CASSHPVDNEQFF
>TRBV10-2|.|TRBJ2-2|few
TGCGCCAGCAGTGAGTCGACCAGAAACACCGGGGAGCTGTTTTTT
CASSESTRNTGELFF
>TRBV6-5|.|TRBJ1-3|.
TGTGCCAGCAGACCCAGCCTCTCTGGAAACACCATATATTTT
CASRPSLSGNTIYF
>TRBV7-8|.|TRBJ1-1|.
TGTGCCAGCAGCTTAGGGTCACCTACAGATGGAGCCACTGAAGCTTTCTTT
CASSLGSPTDGATEAFF
>TRBV6-6|.|TRBJ1-6|.
TGTGCCAGCAGTTACGGTCGGACTTCACCCCTCCACTTT
CASSYGRTSPLHF
>TRBV19|.|TRBJ2-7|.
TGTGCCAGTAGTATCAAGACCGGCCGGGAGCAGTACTTC
CASSIKTGREQYF
>TRBV9|.|TRBJ2-1|few
TGTGCCAGCAGCGTAGCCTACAGGTACAATGAGCAGTTCTTC
CASSVAYRYNEQFF
>TRBV5-1|TRBD1|TRBJ2-2|.
TGCGCCAGCAGCTCAAAATACAGGGGCACCGGGGAGCTGTTTTTT
CASSSKYRGTGELFF
>TRBV7-9|.|TRBJ1-1|.
TGTGCCAGCAGCTTGGCGGGGGGTGAGGCTTTCTTT
CASSLAGGEAFF
>TRBV4-2|TRBD2|TRBJ2-5|.
TGTGCCAGCAGCCAAGAGATGCGGGGGGGCCGGGGCGGAGAGACCCAGTACTTC
CASSQEMRGGRGGETQYF
>TRBV19|.|TRBJ1-4|.
TGTGCCAGTAGCCTAGGACCGACTTTGAGACTGTTTTTT
CASSLGPTLRLFF
>TRBV18|.|TRBJ2-5|.
TGTGCCAGCTCGCCTACCTGGGGAGACGAGACCCAGTACTTC
CASSPTWGDETQYF
>TRBV7-8|TRBD1|TRBJ2-7|.
TGTGCCAGCAGCTTATACGGGACAGGGGGCCCCGAGCAGTACTTC
CASSLYGTGGPEQYF
>TRBV9|TRBD1|TRBJ1-1|few
TGTGCCAGCAGCGTATCAGGGGGCGGAGTATCCCCTGAAGCTTTCTTT
CASSVSGGGVSPEAFF
>TRBV5-1|.|TRBJ2-7|.
TGCGCCAGCAGCTTGACAGGGTCGAGCCACTACGAGCAGTACTTC
CASSLTGSSHYEQYF
>TRBV29-1|.|TRBJ2-7|.
TGCAGCGTTGGGGGAGCGGGTCCGAGGAACTACGAGCAGTACTTC
CSVGGAGPRNYEQYF
>TRBV19|TRBD1|TRBJ1-2|.
TGTGCCAGTAGTACCGACAGGGATTATGGCTACACCTTC
CASSTDRDYGYTF
>TRBV19|TRBD1|TRBJ2-2|.
TGTGCCAGTAGTCCCACAGGGGTCCCCGGGGAGCTGTTTTTT
CASSPTGVPGELFF
>TRBV6-5|TRBD1|TRBJ2-2|.
TGTGCCAGCGGAGACAGGGAGTCGTACGGGGAGCTGTTTTTT
CASGDRESYGELFF
>TRBV27|.|TRBJ2-1|.
TGTGCCAGCATGGACGGATATGAGCAGTTCTTC
CASMDGYEQFF
>TRBV7-9|.|TRBJ1-3|.
TGTGCCAGCAGCCATCAGGGAGGTGGAAACACCATATATTTT
CASSHQGGGNTIYF
>TRBV7-9|.|TRBJ2-3|.
TGTGCCAGCAGCCCCGCTCAACCCAGCACAGATACGCAGTATTTT
CASSPAQPSTDTQYF
>TRBV19|.|TRBJ1-1|.
TGTGCCAGTGGCAGGTCAGGGTCGAACACTGAAGCTTTCTTT
CASGRSGSNTEAFF
>TRBV19|TRBD1|TRBJ1-5|.
TGTGCCAGTAGTTACAGGGGTTTGGATCAGCCCCAGCATTTT
CASSYRGLDQPQHF
>TRBV10-3|TRBD2|TRBJ2-5|.
TGTGCCATCAGTGCTAGCGGCCAAGAGACCCAGTACTTC
CAISASGQETQYF
>TRBV4-1|.|TRBJ1-3|once
TGCGCCAGCAGCCAAGAGCAGGGATTTTCTGGAAACACCATATATTTT
CASSQEQGFSGNTIYF
>TRBV19|TRBD1|TRBJ1-1|.
TGTGCCAGTAGTATAGGGGGGGACAGTGTATTCACTGAAGCTTTCTTT
CASSIGGDSVFTEAFF
>TRBV5-4|TRBD1|TRBJ1-1|.
TGTGCCAGCAGCCGCCGGGACAGGGTCGTAGATGAAGCTTTCTTT
CASSRRDRVVDEAFF
>TRBV7-2|.|TRBJ2-7|.
TGTGCCAGCAGCTTAGCCGTCATCTACGAGCAGTACTTC
CASSLAVIYEQYF
>TRBV11-2|.|TRBJ1-2|.
TGTGCCAGCAGCGCTATTAACTATGGCTACACCTTC
CASSAINYGYTF
>TRBV6-1|.|TRBJ2-2|.
TGTGCCAGCAGCCCAATCCCAACCAACACCGGGGAGCTGTTTTTT
CASSPIPTNTGELFF
>TRBV28|TRBD1|TRBJ2-7|once
TGTGCCAGCAGTTTAATCCACAGGGGGCAATACGAGCAGTACTTC
CASSLIHRGQYEQYF
>TRBV7-6|.|TRBJ1-5|.
TGTGCCAGCAGCCCGCGTAGCAATCAGCCCCAGCATTTT
CASSPRSNQPQHF
>TRBV7-6|.|TRBJ2-5|.
TGTGCCAGCAGCCAAACGCCGACTAGGACCCAGTACTTC
CASSQTPTRTQYF
>TRBV6-5|.|TRBJ1-6|few
TGTGCCAGCAAAACAGACAGTTTGGCAGTCTCACCCCTCCACTTT
CASKTDSLAVSPLHF